The clone carrying this TCR beta chain was observed once. Trimming left V 8 bases short and J 4 bases short, with 10 bases between. CDR1 and CDR2 (germline): MNHEY, SVGAGI. CDR3 length equals 12 residues. Sequencing used immunoSEQ multiplex PCR; TCRdb keeps in-frame clones, though not all of them. Altogether some 76,000 clones are present, nearly 99% being singletons, with the ten largest covering roughly 0.2%. This entry is derived from a study of technical replicates of blood from several donors. The chain couples TRBV6-5 to TRBJ2-3; unclear D gene. Sequenced input: T cells isolated from PBMCs. The origin of this receptor is a human donor in good health. The CDR3 sequence: CASHARADTQYF. In DNA form, the CDR3 reads TGTGCCAGCCACGCTCGGGCAGATACGCAGTATTTT.